This passage covers 11 T cell receptor beta chains from one sample sequenced in a study of regulatory T cells in long-lasting Graves disease. The time point denotes: persistent/refractory GD, antithyroid drugs over 5 years with positive TRAb. TCR sequences were obtained from RNA taken from PBMCs. In building TCR beta libraries, iRepertoire HTBI primers were used together with Arm-PCR of CDR3 regions. From the multiplex PCR reads, TCRdb called clonotypes with MiXCR, one entry per CDR3 protein. This sample has approximately 360,000 distinct CDR3 sequences, with 20% to 25% found just once. The sample in question was peripheral blood mononuclear cells (PBMCs), obtained when the disease was refractory, from a patient treated with antithyroid drugs. Every receptor here comes from a woman aged 35 to 49 with Graves disease.

The rearrangement joins TRBV19 to TRBJ1-5; possible D gene TRBD1, 5 bases. The CDR3 is 16 residues long. Germline V lookup: CDR1 LNHDA, CDR2 SQIVND (reference sequence). Trimming stripped 4 bases from V and 3 bases from J, with 16 bases between. CDR3: CASSTREQVANQPQHF. DNA of the CDR3: TGTGCCAGTAGTACCCGGGAACAGGTCGCCAATCAGCCCCAGCATTTT.

This clonotype appeared many times. The chain carries TRBV12-3 or TRBV12-4 and TRBJ1-6, with TRBD1 identical over 8 bases. V shed 6 bases, J shed 0 bases, and the junction held 4 bases outside the gene matches. The CDR3 has 16 residues. The CDR3 region is CASSDRGTSYNSPLHF. The CDR3 DNA reads TGTGCCAGCAGCGACAGGGGCACCTCCTATAATTCACCCCTCCACTTT.

DNA for the CDR3: TGTGCCAGCAGTTCCCGACAGGCCTACCCCACAGATACGCAGTATTTT. Translated: CASSSRQAYPTDTQYF. J is TRBJ2-3 and V is TRBV28; TRBD1 might be the D (6 bases). CDR1 is MDHEN and CDR2 is SYDVKM in the germline V gene. Trimming took off 4 bases at V and 2 bases at J, with 16 bases between the two ends. CDR3 size: 16 residues.

This clonotype was counted a few times. The rearrangement links TRBV5-1 to TRBJ2-7; 16 bases agree with TRBD2. V lost 2 bases and J lost 2; bases outside the gene matches: 1. From germline, CDR1 is SGHRS and CDR2 YFSETQ. The CDR3 runs 16 residues. CDR3 loop: CASSLGTSGRAYEQYF. The CDR3, as DNA: TGCGCCAGCAGCTTAGGGACTAGCGGGAGGGCCTACGAGCAGTACTTC.

The chain combines TRBV6-1 with TRBJ2-1; D perhaps matches TRBD2 (6 bases). In germline, CDR1 is MNHNS, CDR2 SASEGT. The CDR3 runs to 12 residues. The CDR3 sequence: CAPPEGIGEQFF. CDR3 sequence (DNA): TGTGCACCCCCGGAGGGGATCGGCGAGCAGTTCTTC.

V gene TRBV29-1 combines with J gene TRBJ2-5; D not certain. Trimming left V 0 bases short and J 2 bases short, with 19 bases between. This CDR3 region has 17 residues. Germline V gene sequence: CDR1 SQVTM, CDR2 ANQGSEA. The CDR3, as DNA: TGCAGCGTTGAAGATCTTGAGACGAGTGGGATACAAGAGACCCAGTACTTC. Translated, it gives CSVEDLETSGIQETQYF.

The chain carries TRBV9 and TRBJ2-4; D is unresolved. The CDR3 covers 16 residues. Germline CDR1 and CDR2: SGDLS and YYNGEE. V was pared by 0 bases and J by 3 bases, with 13 bases between. DNA for the CDR3: TGTGCCAGCAGCGTAGAGATTCGAGGTCACAAAAACATTCAGTACTTC. Its protein product is CASSVEIRGHKNIQYF.

This clonotype occurred many times. The chain uses TRBV7-8 and TRBJ2-2; no definite D call. Trimming took off 0 bases at V and 7 bases at J, with 3 bases between the two ends. The CDR3 is 12 amino acids. Germline CDR1 SGHVS, CDR2 FQNEAQ. This CDR3 reads CASSLAYGELFF. CDR3 sequence (DNA): TGTGCCAGCAGCTTAGCCTACGGGGAGCTGTTTTTT.

This clonotype has ten or more counts. The V gene is TRBV7-3, the J gene TRBJ2-6; possibly TRBD1 for D (6 bases). CDR1 and CDR2 from the germline V gene are SGHTA and FQGTGA. The V and J ends lost 4 bases and 0 bases respectively, with 7 bases between them. There are 15 residues in the CDR3. As DNA, the CDR3 is TGTGCCAGCAGCTGGGACAACTCTGGGGCCAACGTCCTGACTTTC. This sequence encodes CASSWDNSGANVLTF.

The chain combines TRBV14 with TRBJ1-6, with no clear D. The CDR3 is 14 amino acids. Trimming cost V 1 base and J 9 bases, with 10 bases left between them. Germline values: CDR1 SGHDN, CDR2 FVKESK. The CDR3 nucleotides read TGTGCCAGCAGCCAAGTTCTCGGGCGTTCACCCCTCCACTTT. Protein: CASSQVLGRSPLHF.

The chain recombines TRBV28 with TRBJ2-7, with D perhaps assigned TRBD1 or TRBD2 (6 bases each). Trimming removed 1 base at V and 1 base at J, with 17 bases between. Germline values: CDR1 MDHEN, CDR2 SYDVKM. The CDR3 is 17 residues long. As DNA, the CDR3 is TGTGCCAGCAGTTTATCCCCCGGAGGGGGGCAATCCTACGAGCAGTACTTC. Translation: CASSLSPGGGQSYEQYF.